This TCR beta chain was captured in a study of T-cell memory formation after mild COVID-19 (dated by TCRdb to 2020 to 2023). Describing the broader study: TCR sequence clusters from the two donors were largely donor specific. In two donors, T-cell clones that expanded and contracted after mild COVID-19 were tracked by sequencing TCRalpha and TCRbeta repertoires over time. Two young, previously healthy adult volunteers, one female and one male, were included in the cohort.

The germline V gene sets CDR1 to MNHEY and CDR2 to SVGEGT. Trimming costs V 8 bases and J 6 bases, and their ends lie 11 bases apart. The CDR3 runs 11 amino acids, cysteine and phenylalanine included. Only the CDR3 part of the read is kept: 33 bases, read in frame from the first base. TCRdb shows the sequencer as Illumina NovaSeq 6000. Using 5'RACE with constant-segment primers, TCRalpha and TCRbeta cDNA libraries were constructed, with sample barcodes and unique molecular identifiers added in the process. RNA was extracted from every sample with Trizol reagent. Library amplification was performed in two PCR steps, and a second sample barcode and Illumina TruSeq adapters were introduced in the second step. The libraries were sequenced on an Illumina NovaSeq using 2 x 150 bp paired-end reads. The paper's processing steps were these. The reads were demultiplexed and collapsed into UMI-guided consensus sequences using migec v1.2.7. With mixcr v2.1.11, UMI consensuses were aligned to TRA and TRB V and J templates and assembled into clonotypes. Expanded or contracted clonotypes were those called significant by both edgeR and NoisET, with noise models trained on biological replicates. For edgeR calls, the thresholds were a false discovery rate-adjusted p below 0.01 and a log2 fold-change of 1. As an exploratory analysis of dynamics, max-normalized trajectories of the 1000 most abundant clonotypes were examined with PCA combined with hierarchical clustering. The CD4 or CD8 phenotype of responding clones was assigned using the separately sequenced CD4+ and CD8+ repertoires. TCRdb passed the public sequencing reads through fastp at Q25 and MiXCR, retaining productive beta sequences. Duplicate CDR3 protein sequences are folded into a single record with the most common DNA and genes. These V and J calls are TCRdb output, not the study's own analysis. The sample yields around 410,000 distinct CDR3 sequences; less than 25% were counted once. Jointly, the top ten make up around 13% of the sample.

This clonotype was recorded a few times. Its antigen target is currently unknown. Base qualities are not recorded, but no much larger clone differs from it by a single base. What the work shows at the level of the full study, not this receptor alone: Contracting CD4+ clones appeared mostly in the CM and EM memory subsets, whereas CD8+ clones were enriched in EMRA. The detection of some responding clones in pre-infection memory suggests that pre-existing cross-reactive memory T cells joined the SARS-CoV-2 response. SARS-CoV-2 specificity was not confirmed for the second-wave clones peaking on day 37. The study included only two mild cases, and larger cohorts that include severe cases with pre-infection samples were judged to be necessary. Clones that contracted from day 15 to 85 showed balanced CD4/CD8 phenotypes, whereas a second wave of clones that expanded from day 15 to 37 leaned towards CD4+.

PBMCs were isolated by Ficoll-Paque density gradient centrifugation. The sequence was obtained from an adult woman who had mild COVID-19 (a few samples of this study predate the infection). The sample titles of this study are shuffled in the database, so cell type and time point are left out; the donor was told from shared clones. The V and J segments used are TRBV6-2 or TRBV6-3 and TRBJ2-7; no D gene can be assigned with confidence. Sequencing input: PBMCs or a T cell subset sorted from them (not recorded which). The bases are TGTGCCAGCTCTGCGGATCCCGAGCAGTACTTC. Its protein reads: CASSADPEQYF.